The sequence of this T cell receptor (beta chain) was determined in a study of identical twins. Findings and limits, study-wide: Models underestimated how often monozygotic twins shared out-of-frame TCR alpha. A cross-sectional statistical analysis, not follow-up of the same donors, supported the conclusions.

Of note for this clonotype: Its matching antigen is unknown.

The germline CDR1 and CDR2 sequences are SGHTA and FQGNSA. V dropped 7 bases and J dropped 5 bases, with 14 bases sitting between them. The CDR3 runs to 13 residues. The authors used template switching to add a universal primer site and gave cDNA unique molecular identifiers. TCRdb re-called the 5' RACE reads through MiXCR, storing one row per CDR3 protein. The sample lists approximately 410,000 distinct CDR3 sequences, approximately 17% occurring once. Sequenced: naive T cells sorted from blood. The V and J genes are TRBV7-2 and TRBJ2-5, with a weak D call TRBD2 (5 bases). This receptor was obtained from a man aged 45-60 years in good health. The CDR3 DNA follows: TGTGCCAGCAACTTGGGAGTTGGGGAGACCCAGTACTTC. This gives the protein CASNLGVGETQYF. Full variable domain (outside the CDR3, taken from reference TRBV7-2 and TRBJ2-5): GAGVSQSPSNKVTEKGKDVELRCDPISGHTALYWYRQSLGQGLEFLIYFQGNSAPDKSGLPSDRFSAERTGGSVSTLTIQRTQQEDSAVYLCASNLGVGETQYFGPGTRLLVL.